This paragraph reports one TCR beta chain. Data came from immunoSEQ multiplex PCR; TCRdb stores just in-frame clones and leaves some out. The table lists around 68,000 clones, approximately 86% of them singletons. These data belong to a study of blood T cell repertoires in COVID-19. Study at large: Collection of acute and convalescent COVID-19 samples took place in the United States, Italy and Spain.

Patients in Seattle were enrolled during active infection, then followed longitudinally. This TCR was sampled from a man aged 35 to 55 with COVID-19, enrolled during active disease. Sequencing was performed on peripheral blood.

The CDR3: CASSELSYTGELFF. For the CDR3, the DNA is TGTGCCAGCAGTGAATTATCGTACACCGGGGAGCTGTTTTTT. This chain joins TRBV2 and TRBJ2-2; D uncertain. The CDR3 has 14 residues. Trimming pared 2 bases from V and 3 bases from J, leaving 7 bases between. Looked up from germline, CDR1 is SNHLY and CDR2 is FYNNEI.